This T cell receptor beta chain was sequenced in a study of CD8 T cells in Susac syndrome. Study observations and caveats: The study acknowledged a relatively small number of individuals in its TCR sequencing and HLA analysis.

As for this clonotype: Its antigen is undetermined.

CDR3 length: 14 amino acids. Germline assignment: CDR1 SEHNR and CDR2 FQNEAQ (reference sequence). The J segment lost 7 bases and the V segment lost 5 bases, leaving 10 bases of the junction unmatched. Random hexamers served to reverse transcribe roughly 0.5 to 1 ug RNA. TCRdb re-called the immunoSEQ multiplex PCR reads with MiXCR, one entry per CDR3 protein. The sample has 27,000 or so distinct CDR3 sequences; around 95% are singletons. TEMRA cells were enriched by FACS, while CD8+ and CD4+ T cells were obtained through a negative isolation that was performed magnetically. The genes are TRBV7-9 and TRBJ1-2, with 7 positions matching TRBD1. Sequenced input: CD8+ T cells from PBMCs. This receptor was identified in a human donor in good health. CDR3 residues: CASSGQESLPGYTF. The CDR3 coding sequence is TGTGCCAGCAGCGGACAGGAGTCTCTCCCTGGCTACACCTTC. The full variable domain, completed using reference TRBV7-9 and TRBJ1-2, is DTGVSQNPRHKITKRGQNVTFRCDPISEHNRLYWYRQTLGQGPEFLTYFQNEAQLEKSRLLSDRFSAERPKGSFSTLEIQRTEQGDSAMYLCASSGQESLPGYTFGSGTRLTVV.